This paragraph covers one TCR beta chain sequence. Its antigen is not identified. 13 Jbeta primers and 60 Vbeta primers were used for the PCR. Only in-frame clones appear in the TCRdb table, and some are missing; sequencing was by immunoSEQ multiplex PCR. This sample yields fewer than 200,000 clones, of which around 78% are seen a single time; roughly 15% belongs to the top ten. This specimen belongs to a study of cytomegalovirus exposure and HLA in healthy donors. Study-wide findings and caveats: Analyses of presence/absence relied on an assumption of roughly uniform sequencing depth across donors. Many donors shared some public TCRs, even though most TCR sequences were rare. Among the CMV-associated chains, a few were confirmed in vitro as specific for CMV antigens. Data from an earlier analysis indicated that most TCR beta V segments were productive either about 87% or about 30% of the time.

The TCR was taken from a woman aged 25 to 39 in good health and CMV-seropositive. The specimen was PBMCs.

For the CDR3, the DNA is TGCGCCAGTAGAGGTAGCCCAAATCAGCCCCAGCATTTT. This sequence encodes CASRGSPNQPQHF. The rearrangement links TRBV5-1 to TRBJ1-5, with D unresolved. The V gene's germline CDR1 is SGHRS and CDR2 YFSETQ. V was shortened by 8 bases and J by 4 bases, with 13 bases between the two germline ends. This CDR3 spans 13 amino acids.